Listed here are 14 T cell receptor beta chains from one sample, sequenced in a study of a mutant IDH1 vaccine in newly diagnosed glioma. Profiled with immunoSEQ multiplex PCR; TCRdb holds only in-frame clones, not every one. The sample shows tens of thousands of clones, roughly 80% of them seen only once. Antigen specificity for these receptors is unknown. Described time point: week 35, safety follow-up. With topical imiquimod, each dose of the vaccine consisted of 300 ug of mutant IDH1 20-mer peptide. The material sequenced was PBMCs, taken from a glioma patient whose treatment included an IDH1 peptide vaccine. The receptors stem from a middle-aged man with glioma.

The V call is TRBV5-8, the J call TRBJ1-5; D not certain. From germline, CDR1 is SGHTS and CDR2 YDEGEE. This CDR3 spans 14 amino acids. V was shortened by 2 bases and J by 2 bases, with 8 bases between the two germline ends. DNA of the CDR3: TGTGCCAGCAGCTTTTCCAGTCGCAATCAGCCCCAGCATTTT. This codes for CASSFSSRNQPQHF.

The rearrangement uses TRBV5-1 and TRBJ2-7; D may be TRBD1 or TRBD2 (5 bases each). Trimming stripped 3 bases from V and 5 bases from J, with 12 bases between. This CDR3 is 13 amino acids long. Germline CDR1 and CDR2: SGHRS and YFSETQ. The CDR3 spells CASSSGAADEQYF. CDR3 DNA: TGCGCCAGCAGCTCCGGGGCAGCAGACGAGCAGTACTTC. The full variable domain, its missing parts supplied by reference TRBV5-1 and TRBJ2-7, is KAGVTQTPRYLIKTRGQQVTLSCSPISGHRSVSWYQQTPGQGLQFLFEYFSETQRNKGNFPGRFSGRQFSNSRSEMNVSTLELGDSALYLCASSSGAADEQYFGPGTRLTVT.

The chain links TRBV2 to TRBJ2-7, with 7 nucleotides matching TRBD1. In germline, CDR1 is SNHLY, CDR2 FYNNEI. CDR3 length: 15 amino acids. The V segment lost 8 bases and the J segment 2 bases; nucleotides outside the gene matches: 12. The CDR3 DNA sequence: TGTGCCAGCGGTAGCACTAGGGACAGAGCCTACGAGCAGTACTTC. Amino acids: CASGSTRDRAYEQYF.

This clone was detected once. The chain uses TRBV5-4 and TRBJ2-7; tentative D call: TRBD1 (5 bases). This CDR3 is built from 14 residues. V was pared by 6 bases and J by 4 bases, with 17 bases between. CDR1 and CDR2 from the germline V gene are SGHNT and YYREEE (reference sequence). The CDR3, as DNA: TGTGCCAGCACCGTCTCAGGGCGAATTTACGAGCAGTACTTC. Amino acids: CASTVSGRIYEQYF.

The chain links TRBV30 to TRBJ1-6, with 7 bases fitting TRBD1. Germline loops: CDR1 GTSNPN, CDR2 SVGIG (reference sequence). V dropped 5 bases and J dropped 6; count of bases not matched to a gene: 4. This CDR3 has 13 residues. Written as DNA, the CDR3 is TGTGCCTGGCAAAGGGACAGTAATTCACCCCTCCACTTT. Translating gives CAWQRDSNSPLHF.

In its sample, this clone ranks as medium-sized. This CDR3 is also generated by other DNA sequences in the sample. CDR3 DNA: TGTGCCAGCAGGGTGGGGCTAGCGGGATCCCAGTACTTC. Its protein is CASRVGLAGSQYF. The chain carries TRBV2 and TRBJ2-7; 9 bases map to TRBD2. Germline V CDR1 and CDR2: SNHLY, FYNNEI. The CDR3 is 13 residues long. V dropped 6 bases and J dropped 10; count of bases not matched to a gene: 10. The full variable domain, rest sourced from reference TRBV2 and TRBJ2-7, is EPEVTQTPSHQVTQMGQEVILRCVPISNHLYFYWYRQILGQKVEFLVSFYNNEISEKSEIFDDQFSVERPDGSNFTLKIRSTKLEDSAMYFCASRVGLAGSQYFGPGTRLTVT.

The chain couples TRBV7-2 to TRBJ2-2, with D tentatively TRBD2 (6 bases). The CDR3 runs 16 residues. Per germline, CDR1 SGHTA and CDR2 FQGNSA. Trimming removed 4 bases at V and 2 bases at J, with 14 bases between. The CDR3 protein is CASSSHAGLNTGELFF. CDR3 sequence (DNA): TGTGCCAGCAGCTCACACGCGGGACTCAACACCGGGGAGCTGTTTTTT.

CDR3 nucleotides: TGCGCCAGCAGTGATCCCGACTCGCAGTCCTACAATGAGCAGTTCTTC. This codes for CASSDPDSQSYNEQFF. This sequence joins TRBV10-2 and TRBJ2-1; D not certain. V was cut by 3 bases and J by 1 base, with 13 bases left in between. The CDR3 consists of 16 residues. Germline lookup yields CDR1 WSHSY and CDR2 SAAADI.

This chain connects TRBV27 to TRBJ1-5; 9 nucleotides agree with TRBD1. Germline V gene sequence: CDR1 MNHEY, CDR2 SMNVEV (reference sequence). The trim removed 3 bases at V and 3 bases at J, leaving 6 bases unmatched. The CDR3 runs to 16 residues. The CDR3 DNA follows: TGTGCCAGCAGTTTCGTTAGGGACAGGGTCAATCAGCCCCAGCATTTT. It translates to CASSFVRDRVNQPQHF.

V gene TRBV25-1 combines with J gene TRBJ1-3; D perhaps matches TRBD1 (5 bases). CDR3 length: 16 residues. V lost 6 bases, J lost 0 bases, and 15 bases lay in between. CDR1 is MGHDK and CDR2 is SYGVNS in the germline V gene. CDR3: CASREQGSSSGNTIYF. The CDR3, as DNA: TGTGCCAGCAGGGAGCAGGGTTCGAGCTCTGGAAACACCATATATTTT.

The table lists this clone with a count of one. This chain uses TRBV11-2 with TRBJ2-7; 7 bases fit TRBD1. Germline V gene sequence: CDR1 SGHAT, CDR2 FQNNGV. This CDR3 is built from 13 residues. Germline trimming cut 2 bases from V and 2 bases from J; bases unmatched to any gene: 0. The CDR3 coding sequence is TGTGCCAGCAGCTTAACAGGGGCCTACGAGCAGTACTTC. It specifies CASSLTGAYEQYF.

The chain combines TRBV19 with TRBJ1-1; possible D gene TRBD1, 5 bases. Trimming stripped 4 bases from V and 1 base from J, with 7 bases between. This CDR3 has 13 residues. CDR1 and CDR2 (germline): LNHDA, SQIVND (reference sequence). CDR3 in DNA: TGTGCCAGTAGTAGACAGTGGAACACTGAAGCTTTCTTT. Residues: CASSRQWNTEAFF.

This chain connects TRBV6-5 to TRBJ2-1; tentatively, D is TRBD2 (5 bases). Germline-derived CDR1 and CDR2 are MNHEY and SVGAGI. V lost 6 bases and J 5 bases, leaving 17 bases between the germline ends. This CDR3 comprises 15 residues. The CDR3: CASSLGRRVHNEQFF. Written as DNA, the CDR3 is TGTGCCAGCAGCCTCGGACGGCGGGTCCACAATGAGCAGTTCTTC.

This chain joins TRBV27 and TRBJ2-1; TRBD2 aligns across 9 bases. The ends lost 6 bases at V and 7 bases at J; junction bases unmatched: 10. CDR1 is MNHEY and CDR2 is SMNVEV in the germline V gene (reference sequence). This CDR3 comprises 15 residues. The CDR3 region has the DNA TGTGCCAGCAGGACTGGGGCTAGCGGGGTAAATGAGCAGTTCTTC. Amino acid sequence: CASRTGASGVNEQFF.